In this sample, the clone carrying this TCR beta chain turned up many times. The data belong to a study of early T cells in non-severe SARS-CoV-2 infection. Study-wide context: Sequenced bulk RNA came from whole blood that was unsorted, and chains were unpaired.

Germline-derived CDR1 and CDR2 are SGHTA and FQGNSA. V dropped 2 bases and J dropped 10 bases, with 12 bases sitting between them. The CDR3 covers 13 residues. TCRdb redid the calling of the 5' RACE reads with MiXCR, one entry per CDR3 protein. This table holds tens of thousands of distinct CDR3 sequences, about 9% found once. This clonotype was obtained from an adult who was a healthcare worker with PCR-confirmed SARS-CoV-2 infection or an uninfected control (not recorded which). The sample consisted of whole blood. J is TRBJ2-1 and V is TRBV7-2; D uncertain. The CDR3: CASSLNGVGEQFF. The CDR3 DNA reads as TGTGCCAGCAGCTTAAATGGGGTGGGCGAGCAGTTCTTC.